This TCR delta chain was sequenced during a study of γδ T cells in repeated Plasmodium falciparum infection. V lost 5 bases, J lost 0 bases, and 18 bases stayed unmatched. The germline V gene has CDR1 TSWWSYY and CDR2 QGS. CDR3 size: 21 residues. TCRdb fed the multiplex PCR reads to CATT. The table records around 89,000 delta-chain clones, more than 1.4% of them present only once. Bulk repertoires came from Vgamma9/Vdelta2+ or Vdelta2-negative gammadelta T cells flow-sorted from PBMC. Regarding this clone: This DNA's translation differs at residue 5 from TCRdb's protein, which comes from a much larger clone; a read error is likely, and the protein shown is translated from the DNA.

Input material: gamma-delta T cells from blood. This sequence joins TRDV1 and TRDJ1; 13 nucleotides align to TRDD3. This TCR was recovered from a pool of human donors (malaria-infected and uninfected, not separated). The CDR3: CALGPTRRNNWGIRYTDKLIF. The CDR3 DNA follows: TGTGCTCTTGGGCCTACTCGACGTAATAACTGGGGGATACGGTACACCGATAAACTCATCTTT.